This TCR beta chain was documented in a study of shared clonotypes between healthy human individuals. Germline CDR1 reads SGHVS; CDR2 reads FQNEAQ. The V and J ends lost 1 base and 2 bases, in that order; junction bases with no gene match: 12. This CDR3 has 19 residues. Sequencing used immunoSEQ multiplex PCR; TCRdb keeps in-frame clones, though not all of them. The table records about 490,000 clones, roughly 78% of them present only once. The clonotype comes from a woman aged 40 to 50 in good health. Some clones in this sample may be carry-over from other donors' samples. The sequencing input was PBMCs. The chain carries TRBV7-8 and TRBJ1-5; 9 bases agree with TRBD1. This CDR3 is CASSLEGTGKSIGNQPQHF. CDR3 bases: TGTGCCAGCAGCTTAGAAGGGACAGGGAAATCGATTGGCAATCAGCCCCAGCATTTT.